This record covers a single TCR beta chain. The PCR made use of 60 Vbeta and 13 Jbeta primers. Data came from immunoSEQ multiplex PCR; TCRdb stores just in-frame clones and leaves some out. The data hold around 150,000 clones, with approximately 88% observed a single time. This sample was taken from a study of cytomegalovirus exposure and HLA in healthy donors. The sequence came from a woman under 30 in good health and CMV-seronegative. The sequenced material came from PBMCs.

CDR3 sequence (DNA): TGCGCCAGCAGCTTGGAAGGGGTTAATGAAAAACTGTTTTTT. Residues: CASSLEGVNEKLFF. The rearrangement links TRBV5-1 to TRBJ1-4, with D maybe TRBD1 (5 bases). The CDR3 consists of 14 residues. The germline V gene encodes CDR1 SGHRS and CDR2 YFSETQ. The V end was cut by 0 bases, the J end by 4 bases, with 7 bases between.